This is a list of T cell receptor beta chains from one sample in a study of neurological immune-mediated disorders. From the 5' RACE reads, TCRdb called clonotypes with MiXCR, one entry per CDR3 protein. The sample yields about 57,000 distinct CDR3 sequences, about 10% seen once. The sample taken for sequencing was PBMCs. Every receptor here comes from a male donor with HTLV-1-associated myelopathy (HAM/TSP). Each CDR3 is given with its conserved first and last residue. Each record gives: clone size, D gene, V gene, CDR3 length, J gene, CDR3 DNA, CDR3 protein. The D gene is left open where the match is weak. A row's size may be missing; if present it is once, few, many or a size class.

clone_size: many
d_call: TRBD2
v_call: TRBV10-3
cdr3_length: 16
j_call: TRBJ2-1
cdr3_nt: TGTGCCATCAAGGGGACTAGCGGGGGCCTCTACAATGAGCAGTTCTTC
cdr3_aa: CAIKGTSGGLYNEQFF

clone_size: many
d_call: TRBD1
v_call: TRBV20-1
cdr3_length: 14
j_call: TRBJ1-6
cdr3_nt: TGCAGTGCATACACAGGGGGTGCCAATTCACCCCTCCACTTT
cdr3_aa: CSAYTGGANSPLHF

clone_size: few
d_call: .
v_call: TRBV5-1
cdr3_length: 17
j_call: TRBJ2-2
cdr3_nt: TGCGCCAGCAGCTTCGACCCGGTCGGGGAGAACACCGGGGAGCTGTTTTTT
cdr3_aa: CASSFDPVGENTGELFF

clone_size: many
d_call: .
v_call: TRBV6-6
cdr3_length: 13
j_call: TRBJ1-3
cdr3_nt: TGTGCCAGCATCCCGACAGCAGGAAACACCATATATTTT
cdr3_aa: CASIPTAGNTIYF

clone_size: once
d_call: TRBD1
v_call: TRBV5-1
cdr3_length: 13
j_call: TRBJ2-7
cdr3_nt: TGCGCCAGCACCTTGACAGGGTCCTACGAGCAGTACTTC
cdr3_aa: CASTLTGSYEQYF

clone_size: many
d_call: .
v_call: TRBV18
cdr3_length: 12
j_call: TRBJ2-1
cdr3_nt: TGTGCCAGCTCACAACTGAGGACTGAGCAGTTCTTC
cdr3_aa: CASSQLRTEQFF

clone_size: many
d_call: .
v_call: TRBV29-1
cdr3_length: 11
j_call: TRBJ2-7
cdr3_nt: TGCAGCGTTGGGGGACCCTACGAGCAGTACTTC
cdr3_aa: CSVGGPYEQYF

clone_size: many
d_call: .
v_call: TRBV20-1
cdr3_length: 14
j_call: TRBJ1-2
cdr3_nt: TGCAGTGCTGGTTCCGGGACCCTACCCTATGGCTACACCTTC
cdr3_aa: CSAGSGTLPYGYTF

clone_size: many
d_call: TRBD2
v_call: TRBV24-1
cdr3_length: 14
j_call: TRBJ2-1
cdr3_nt: TGTGCCACCAGTGACGGCGGGGGGGCCTATGAGCAGTTCTTC
cdr3_aa: CATSDGGGAYEQFF

clone_size: many
d_call: TRBD2
v_call: TRBV28
cdr3_length: 15
j_call: TRBJ2-3
cdr3_nt: TGTGCCAGCAGCCAAAAGCGGGGTCCGCTCAATACGCAGTATTTT
cdr3_aa: CASSQKRGPLNTQYF

clone_size: many
d_call: TRBD1
v_call: TRBV25-1
cdr3_length: 16
j_call: TRBJ1-2
cdr3_nt: TGTGCCAGCAGTGATTACCGGACAGGGTCTAGCTATGGCTACACCTTC
cdr3_aa: CASSDYRTGSSYGYTF

clone_size: many
d_call: TRBD2
v_call: TRBV7-2
cdr3_length: 15
j_call: TRBJ2-3
cdr3_nt: TGTGCCAGCAGCCCGGGGGGGCTTAGCACAGATACGCAGTATTTT
cdr3_aa: CASSPGGLSTDTQYF

clone_size: many
d_call: .
v_call: TRBV7-9
cdr3_length: 14
j_call: TRBJ1-2
cdr3_nt: TGTGCCAGCAGCCCGGACAGTCTTAACTATGGCTACACCTTC
cdr3_aa: CASSPDSLNYGYTF

clone_size: many
d_call: TRBD2
v_call: TRBV27
cdr3_length: 19
j_call: TRBJ2-4
cdr3_nt: TGTGCCAGCAGTGAGTTAGCGGGGGACCTCTTACTAGCCAAAAACATTCAGTACTTC
cdr3_aa: CASSELAGDLLLAKNIQYF

clone_size: many
d_call: TRBD2
v_call: TRBV5-1
cdr3_length: 15
j_call: TRBJ2-1
cdr3_nt: TGCGCCAGCAGCTTCCTAGCGGGGGGGAGGAATGAGCAGTTCTTC
cdr3_aa: CASSFLAGGRNEQFF

clone_size: few
d_call: .
v_call: TRBV20-1
cdr3_length: 14
j_call: TRBJ2-1
cdr3_nt: TGCAGTGCTCAAGTTCGGACCGGGTACAATGAGCAGTTCTTC
cdr3_aa: CSAQVRTGYNEQFF

clone_size: many
d_call: .
v_call: TRBV7-8
cdr3_length: 14
j_call: TRBJ1-2
cdr3_nt: TGTGCCAGCAGCCCGAGGGACGGCTTCTATGGCTACACCTTC
cdr3_aa: CASSPRDGFYGYTF

clone_size: many
d_call: .
v_call: TRBV5-6
cdr3_length: 13
j_call: TRBJ2-3
cdr3_nt: TGTGCCAGCAGCTTAAAGGGCTTGGATACGCAGTATTTT
cdr3_aa: CASSLKGLDTQYF

clone_size: many
d_call: .
v_call: TRBV19
cdr3_length: 15
j_call: TRBJ1-1
cdr3_nt: TGTGCCAGTAGTATAGTCCCGGGATTGAACACTGAAGCTTTCTTT
cdr3_aa: CASSIVPGLNTEAFF

clone_size: many
d_call: TRBD2
v_call: TRBV7-2
cdr3_length: 16
j_call: TRBJ2-7
cdr3_nt: TGTGCCAGCAGCCTTCCTCCTAGCGGGCGGCCCTACGAGCAGTACTTC
cdr3_aa: CASSLPPSGRPYEQYF

clone_size: .
d_call: .
v_call: TRBV19
cdr3_length: 17
j_call: TRBJ1-2
cdr3_nt: TGTGCCAGTAGTTCCTACGGTGGGGGTGTCCCGAGAGGCGGCTACACCTTC
cdr3_aa: CASSSYGGGVPRGGYTF

clone_size: many
d_call: .
v_call: TRBV6-1
cdr3_length: 14
j_call: TRBJ2-5
cdr3_nt: TGTGCCAGCAGTGAAGAGAATAGCGCTGAGACCCAGTACTTC
cdr3_aa: CASSEENSAETQYF

clone_size: many
d_call: .
v_call: TRBV28
cdr3_length: 12
j_call: TRBJ2-7
cdr3_nt: TGTGCCAGCAGTTCATTCCAGGGCGAGCAGTACTTC
cdr3_aa: CASSSFQGEQYF

clone_size: many
d_call: .
v_call: TRBV7-9
cdr3_length: 14
j_call: TRBJ1-1
cdr3_nt: TGTGCCAGCAGCTTAGGCTGGCGGAACACTGAAGCTTTCTTT
cdr3_aa: CASSLGWRNTEAFF

clone_size: many
d_call: .
v_call: TRBV25-1
cdr3_length: 14
j_call: TRBJ1-1
cdr3_nt: TGTGCCAGCAGTGTTGGAGGTCCGCCAACTGAAGCTTTCTTT
cdr3_aa: CASSVGGPPTEAFF

clone_size: .
d_call: .
v_call: TRBV6-2/TRBV6-3
cdr3_length: 16
j_call: TRBJ2-7
cdr3_nt: TGTGCCAGCAGTTACTCCGGACAGAGAGACTACGAGTGGCAGTACTTC
cdr3_aa: CASSYSGQRDYEWQYF

clone_size: many
d_call: .
v_call: TRBV25-1
cdr3_length: 14
j_call: TRBJ2-3
cdr3_nt: TGTGCCAGCCGGACAGCCCTTAGCACAGATACGCAGTATTTT
cdr3_aa: CASRTALSTDTQYF

clone_size: .
d_call: .
v_call: TRBV6-2/TRBV6-3
cdr3_length: 15
j_call: TRBJ2-1
cdr3_nt: TGTGCCAGCAGTCCCCAGAGGGGAGGGGGCAATGAGCAGTTCTTC
cdr3_aa: CASSPQRGGGNEQFF

clone_size: once
d_call: .
v_call: TRBV29-1
cdr3_length: 11
j_call: TRBJ2-1
cdr3_nt: TGCAGCGTTGATCGCATCGATGAGAAGTTCTTC
cdr3_aa: CSVDRIDEKFF

clone_size: many
d_call: .
v_call: TRBV5-1
cdr3_length: 14
j_call: TRBJ2-7
cdr3_nt: TGCGCCAGCAGCTCCCGGGGAGCTTTTGGGGAGCAGTACTTC
cdr3_aa: CASSSRGAFGEQYF

clone_size: few
d_call: TRBD2
v_call: TRBV29-1
cdr3_length: 11
j_call: TRBJ2-7
cdr3_nt: TGCAGCACTCATCTAGCGGGGTGGCAGTACTTC
cdr3_aa: CSTHLAGWQYF

clone_size: few
d_call: TRBD1
v_call: TRBV28
cdr3_length: 14
j_call: TRBJ2-7
cdr3_nt: TGTGCCAGCAGTCCGACAGGGGGCTTGTACGAGCAGTACTTC
cdr3_aa: CASSPTGGLYEQYF

clone_size: many
d_call: .
v_call: TRBV10-3
cdr3_length: 15
j_call: TRBJ1-2
cdr3_nt: TGTGCCATCCCACAGACCGGGACACCAGGATATGGCTACACCTTC
cdr3_aa: CAIPQTGTPGYGYTF

clone_size: many
d_call: .
v_call: TRBV12-3/TRBV12-4
cdr3_length: 15
j_call: TRBJ1-5
cdr3_nt: TGTGCCAGCAGTTTAAGGGCGGGAGACAATCAGCCCCAGCATTTT
cdr3_aa: CASSLRAGDNQPQHF

clone_size: many
d_call: TRBD1
v_call: TRBV3-1
cdr3_length: 16
j_call: TRBJ1-6
cdr3_nt: TGTGCCAGCAGCCCCTTAATCCCGGGACAGAATTCACCCCTCCACTTT
cdr3_aa: CASSPLIPGQNSPLHF

clone_size: many
d_call: TRBD1
v_call: TRBV7-3
cdr3_length: 15
j_call: TRBJ1-3
cdr3_nt: TGTGCCAGCAGCTCTTGGACAGGGCCTGGAAACACCATATATTTT
cdr3_aa: CASSSWTGPGNTIYF

clone_size: many
d_call: TRBD1
v_call: TRBV15
cdr3_length: 18
j_call: TRBJ1-6
cdr3_nt: TGTGCCACCCGCATAAAGGGACAGCAAAGCTCCTATAATTCACCCCTCCACTTT
cdr3_aa: CATRIKGQQSSYNSPLHF

clone_size: many
d_call: .
v_call: TRBV20-1
cdr3_length: 14
j_call: TRBJ2-7
cdr3_nt: TGCAGCGTACACCCGGGTACAGGGTCCTACGAGCAGTACTTC
cdr3_aa: CSVHPGTGSYEQYF

clone_size: few
d_call: TRBD1
v_call: TRBV20-1
cdr3_length: 15
j_call: TRBJ1-6
cdr3_nt: TGCAGTGCCACGGGTGGGACAGGGAGGAATTCACCCCTCCACTTT
cdr3_aa: CSATGGTGRNSPLHF

clone_size: many
d_call: TRBD1
v_call: TRBV4-3
cdr3_length: 14
j_call: TRBJ2-7
cdr3_nt: TGCGCCAGCAGCCAGTGGCAGGGGGCTTGGGAGCAGTACTTC
cdr3_aa: CASSQWQGAWEQYF

clone_size: .
d_call: .
v_call: TRBV5-1
cdr3_length: 14
j_call: TRBJ1-4
cdr3_nt: TGCGCCAGCAGCTTGCTGGCAACTAATGAAAAACTGTTTTTT
cdr3_aa: CASSLLATNEKLFF

clone_size: many
d_call: TRBD1
v_call: TRBV5-1
cdr3_length: 15
j_call: TRBJ2-5
cdr3_nt: TGCGCCAGCAGCTTATTACAGGGGGCACAAGAGACCCAGTACTTC
cdr3_aa: CASSLLQGAQETQYF